This T cell receptor (beta chain) stems from a study of T-cell memory formation after mild COVID-19. Findings and limits, study-wide: Detection of some responders pre-infection suggested pre-existing cross-reactive memory T cells participated. Clones that contracted from day 15 to 85 had balanced CD4/CD8; later expanders were CD4+ biased.

Constant-segment primers were used for 5'RACE, and the resulting TCR alpha and TCR beta cDNA libraries carried sample barcodes and UMIs. MiXCR was run by TCRdb on the 5' RACE reads, yielding one entry per CDR3 protein. Of under 300,000 distinct CDR3 sequences detected, about 15% appear once; the ten largest clones hold 3.5%. As to this clonotype: No antigen is known for it.

The junction had 9 bases not matched to a gene; V was cut back by 4 bases and J by 9 bases. The CDR3 extends over 15 amino acids. Germline CDR1 is SGHRS and CDR2 is YFSETQ. This TCR was sampled from a man between 18 and 35 years old who had mild COVID-19 (a few samples of this study predate the infection). Cell type and time point are not known. The chain couples TRBV5-1 to TRBJ2-1, with 11 nucleotides matching TRBD1. Sequenced: PBMCs or a T cell subset sorted from them (not recorded which). The CDR3 DNA reads as TGCGCCAGCAGCAAGGGACAGGGGGTCATTCTTGAGCAGTTCTTC. It is translated as CASSKGQGVILEQFF.